This T cell receptor (beta chain) was retrieved from a study of cytomegalovirus exposure and HLA in healthy donors. Overall study results and limits: For most TCR beta V segments, an earlier analysis put the productive rate at about 90% or about 30% of the time.

The PCR had 60 Vbeta and 13 Jbeta primers. The repertoire was sequenced with immunoSEQ multiplex PCR; TCRdb's copy has only in-frame clones and lacks some. The table has 45,000 to 75,000 clones, about 71% seen once; the top ten hold roughly a fifth. Remarks on this clone: The antigen is undetermined.

The source of this sequence is a woman in her fifties or sixties in good health and CMV-seropositive. The sample was PBMCs.

The CDR3 protein is CAAATGPASYEQYF. The CDR3 bases are TGTGCCGCCGCGACAGGTCCTGCCTCCTACGAGCAGTACTTC. The genes are TRBV15 and TRBJ2-7, with D possibly TRBD1 on 6 matching bases. The V end was cut by 11 bases, the J end by 0 bases, with 17 bases between. Germline V gives CDR1 LNHNV, CDR2 YYDKDF (reference sequence). This CDR3 is built from 14 residues.